This TCR beta chain was observed in a study of blood T cell repertoires in COVID-19 (dated by TCRdb to 2019 to 2021). About the investigation overall: Samples covering the acute and convalescent phases of COVID-19 were provided by collaborators in the United States, Italy and Spain. The prospective study material was composed of cDNA or gDNA derived from T cells, B-cell-depleted T cells, or PBMCs. The dataset comprised deeply sampled blood TCRbeta repertoires from subjects exposed to, actively infected with, or recovered from COVID-19. The repertoires were released in a freely available public database intended as a resource for research on the immune response to SARS-CoV-2. The samples were drawn from the first 160 participants of the ongoing ImmuneRACE study and from 1,254 subjects provided by 6 global collaborators. The sample metadata nearly always contained a de-identified subject ID, COVID-19 status, age in years and sex. HLA class I and class II types, where available, came from metadata supplied by the sample provider rather than from assay-based typing. Study-level results and caveats: The amount of clinical and demographic metadata varied by source and participant and was provided uncurated.

Enrolling through a virtual design, the prospective study's participants ranged in age from roughly 18 to 95 years and lived across about two dozen United States geographic areas. In the prospective study, cohorts were assigned on the basis of participant-reported clinical history obtained from a screening survey and a study questionnaire. Recovered participants in ImmuneRACE Cohort 3 were defined as having two consecutive negative NP/OP PCR tests, clearance from a healthcare professional, or resolution of symptoms. In the prospective study, mobile phlebotomists collected whole blood, serum and a nasopharyngeal or oropharyngeal swab from each participant. Prospective study participants could optionally give additional blood draws and questionnaires over a roughly 2-month period. Before DNA extraction, prospective study blood samples were shipped either frozen or at room temperature. For this clone: Its antigen is currently not known. Base qualities are not at hand, and no much larger clone is one base apart.

TCRbeta CDR3 regions were amplified from genomic DNA using the immunoSEQ Assay, a bias-controlled multiplex PCR. Per the source publication's procedure: Nucleated cell counts per sample were estimated from amplification of reference gene primers within the assay. Sequence reads were collapsed and filtered to measure the absolute abundance of every unique TCRbeta CDR3 rearrangement. For each sample, productive Simpson clonality was calculated as the square root of Simpson's diversity index across productive rearrangements. TCRdb obtained this table from immuneACCESS and retained in-frame rearrangements with V and J assigned. These tables miss some clones; where compared with another copy, unresolved V genes account for less than half of the shortfall, and the remainder is unexplained. V, J and clone size are those of that table, while D and trimming were read from the DNA. A total of about 270,000 clones appear in this sample, approximately 90% of them only once. About 3% of the sample comes from the top ten.

The CDR3, cysteine through phenylalanine, is 15 amino acids long. CDR3 DNA only is kept here, 45 bases in frame from base 1. From a lookup of the germline V gene (reference sequence), CDR1 and CDR2 are SGHKS and YYEKEE. The germline ends are 10 bases apart after V is trimmed by 0 bases and J by 1 base. Here the chain combines TRBV5-5 and TRBJ1-1; matching of 6 bases hints at TRBD1 as the D gene. The sample comprised PBMCs or T cells enriched from blood (not recorded which). This TCR derives from a woman aged 50 to 65 who had recovered from COVID-19. The CDR3 amino acid sequence is: CASSLAGTKNTEAFF. The nucleotides are TGTGCCAGCAGCTTGGCTGGGACAAAGAACACTGAAGCTTTCTTT. Full variable domain (CDR3 extended with the reference TRBV5-5 and TRBJ1-1 proteins): DAGVTQSPTHLIKTRGQQVTLRCSPISGHKSVSWYQQVLGQGPQFIFQYYEKEERGRGNFPDRFSARQFPNYSSELNVNALLLGDSALYLCASSLAGTKNTEAFFGQGTRLTVV.